This note documents a single T cell receptor beta chain sequence. Its target is unknown. Sorting of CD4+ naive, central memory, regulatory and stem cell-like memory cells was performed via CD45RO/CCR7/CD25/CD127/CD95/CD27. These data belong to a study of beta chain features in type 1 diabetes. Expressed TCRB transcripts were sequenced because the isolated RNA had all been reverse transcribed beforehand. Regulatory, naive and central memory T cell samples averaged around 3.5 million reads. Sequencing was performed with immunoSEQ multiplex PCR; in TCRdb, only in-frame clones are kept and a portion is missing. The repertoire includes around 690,000 clones, around 12% of them detected once, and 0.095% to 0.15% sits in the top ten. Study results and caveats: A moderate, significant TCRB CDR3 shortening appeared in type 1 diabetes across four CD4+ subsets. PCR might show a preference for shorter templates, equally across patients and controls. cDNA-based reads could over-represent cells with high TCR expression.

The CDR3 runs to 15 residues. The germline V gene encodes CDR1 SGDLS and CDR2 YYNGEE. Trimming removed 0 bases from V and 2 bases from J, with 12 bases in between. The TCR was taken from a young man with type 1 diabetes. V gene TRBV9 combines with J gene TRBJ2-7; D gene uncertain. The sequenced sample consisted of naive CD4+ T cells from blood. Written as DNA, the CDR3 is TGTGCCAGCAGCGTAGAGGCAGGACGGACCTACGAGCAGTACTTC. This encodes CASSVEAGRTYEQYF.